This T cell receptor (beta chain) was captured in a study of breast tumors, draining lymph nodes, adjacent tissues. Study-wide points: Compared with lymph nodes, tumors were less diverse; compared with nontumor tissue, more.

With respect to this clonotype: Its cognate antigen is unknown. Likely a read error: the CDR3 ends without its conserved phenylalanine or tryptophan.

The lymph nodes were axillary draining lymph nodes from breast cancer patients. TCRdb itself ran the multiplex PCR reads through MiXCR, one entry per CDR3 protein. The table shows some 150,000 distinct CDR3 sequences, with approximately 33% occurring only once. Trimming cost V 8 bases and J 5 bases, with 15 bases left between them. CDR3 size: 13 residues. The germline gives CDR1 MNHEY, CDR2 SVGAGI. This TCR came from a female donor with breast cancer. Some clones in this sample may be carry-over from other donors' samples. Sequencing was performed on axillary lymph node tissue. The V and J genes are TRBV6-5 and TRBJ1-2; a weak D match, TRBD1 (6 bases). CDR3 in DNA: TGTGCCAGCCATCGAGGACAGACTTATGGCTACACCATC. Its translation is CASHRGQTYGYTI.